This T cell receptor beta chain is from a study of early T cells in non-severe SARS-CoV-2 infection. MiXCR, applied by TCRdb to the 5' RACE reads, yields one record per CDR3 protein. The repertoire holds under 85,000 distinct CDR3 sequences, 10% to 15% seen once, with around 1.2% in the top ten. This clonotype showed up many times. The germline V gene has CDR1 MDHEN and CDR2 SYDVKM. V gave up 5 bases and J gave up 9 bases, with 17 bases separating them. The CDR3 is made up of 14 amino acids. Sample: whole blood. This sequence joins TRBV28 and TRBJ2-4, with a possible D match to TRBD1 (6 bases). The receptor's source is an adult who was a healthcare worker with PCR-confirmed SARS-CoV-2 infection or an uninfected control (not recorded which). In DNA form, the CDR3 reads TGTGCCAGCAGTCCCCCCCACAGGGTAGCCATTCAGTACTTC. Translation: CASSPPHRVAIQYF.